One T cell receptor beta chain is described in this entry. Its matching antigen is unknown. The sample comes from a study of vaccination and CD4 T cells after COVID-19. Trimming shortened V by 5 bases and J by 8 bases, and 13 bases separated the two germline ends. Germline values: CDR1 SGHTA, CDR2 FQGTGA. The CDR3 has 13 residues. The Oncomine TCR Beta short-read assay was applied to DNA of cultured CD4+ T cells. Using the QIAamp micro DNA kit, genomic DNA was extracted from the CD4+ T cells that had been cultured. Each CDR3 protein gets one entry after TCRdb re-called the PCR reads with MiXCR. Of 6,000 to 7,000 distinct CDR3 sequences detected, around a third appear once; the ten largest clones hold about a tenth. Treatment meaning: approximately 10-day PBMC culture with coronavirus spike peptide pools or control peptides (ViraFEST assay). Investigators obtained the unexposed donor's CD4+ T cells before the COVID-19 pandemic (2011-2018).

The chain joins TRBV7-3 to TRBJ2-1, with D tentatively TRBD2 (6 bases). This receptor was obtained from a human donor in good health. The specimen sequenced was CD4+ T cells from blood, cultured in vitro. The CDR3 region has the DNA TGTGCCAGCAGCCCTGGGAGCGGGTATGAGCAGTTCTTC. Its translation: CASSPGSGYEQFF.